The sequence of this TCR beta chain was determined in a study of cytomegalovirus exposure and HLA in healthy donors. In the PCR, 60 Vbeta and 13 Jbeta primers were used. Profiling relied on immunoSEQ multiplex PCR, and the TCRdb table lists in-frame clones only, not all of them. This table has 150,000 to 200,000 clones, around 76% appearing once. Of note for this clone: What it recognizes is unknown.

CDR1 is SGHTA and CDR2 is FQGTGA in the germline V gene. V trimming: 5 bases; J trimming: 0 bases; junction bases outside the gene matches: 7. The CDR3 is made up of 16 amino acids. Findings and limits, study-wide: Despite most TCR sequences being rare, some public TCRs occurred in many donors.

The specimen was PBMCs. The clonotype originates from a man aged 40-49 years in good health and CMV-seronegative. The chain couples TRBV7-3 to TRBJ2-7; TRBD1 matches at 10 bases. The CDR3 spells CASSQDRDRGSYEQYF. The DNA of the CDR3 is TGTGCCAGCAGCCAGGACCGGGACAGGGGCTCCTACGAGCAGTACTTC.